Listed here is a single T cell receptor (beta chain). What it binds is unknown. This sample is drawn from a study of follicular helper T cells after annual influenza vaccination. On the study more broadly: Some donors were sampled over the 2013-2014, 2014-2015 and 2015-2016 vaccinations. Study-wide results and caveats: Most later recoveries of Day 7 ICOS+CD38+ clones were ICOS-CD38- cTfh. ICOS+CD38+ cTfh clonality tracked population frequency, and its change tracked circulating plasmablast change.

The junction had 6 bases not matched to a gene; V was cut back by 0 bases and J by 7 bases. The CDR3 has 14 residues. Germline CDR1 is SGHNT and CDR2 is YYREEE (reference sequence). Sequenced by immunoSEQ multiplex PCR; TCRdb stores in-frame clones only, minus some. Here the sample spans about 4,800 clones, 83% being singletons. The time point was: 2015-2016 season, 7 days after influenza vaccination. The chain recombines TRBV5-4 with TRBJ1-2, with 7 bases matching TRBD1. The starting material was CXCR5+ CD38- circulating T follicular helper cells from blood, obtained 7 days after influenza vaccination. Subset here: circulating Tfh, non-naive CD4+CXCR5+PD-1+ (ICOS+CD38+ or ICOS-CD38-). This receptor was obtained from an adult who received the influenza vaccine. CDR3 sequence (DNA): TGTGCCAGCAGCTTGGCGGGCAGGGGGACTGGCTACACCTTC. Amino acid sequence: CASSLAGRGTGYTF.